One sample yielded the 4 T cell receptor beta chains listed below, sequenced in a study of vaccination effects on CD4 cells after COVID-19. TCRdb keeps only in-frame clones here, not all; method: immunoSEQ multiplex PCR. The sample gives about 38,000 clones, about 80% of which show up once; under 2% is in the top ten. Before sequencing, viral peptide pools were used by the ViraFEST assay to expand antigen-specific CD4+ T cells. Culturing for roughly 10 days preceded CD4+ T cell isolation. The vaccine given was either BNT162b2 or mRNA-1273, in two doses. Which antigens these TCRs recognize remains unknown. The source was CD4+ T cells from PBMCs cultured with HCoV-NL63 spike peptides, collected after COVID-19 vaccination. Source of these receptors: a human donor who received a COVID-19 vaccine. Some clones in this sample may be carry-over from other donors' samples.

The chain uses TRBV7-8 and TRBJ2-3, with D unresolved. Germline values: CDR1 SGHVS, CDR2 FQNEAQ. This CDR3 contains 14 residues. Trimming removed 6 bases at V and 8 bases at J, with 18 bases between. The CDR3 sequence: CASSEGDGWGTQYF. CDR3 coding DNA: TGTGCCAGCAGTGAAGGAGATGGATGGGGTACGCAGTATTTT.

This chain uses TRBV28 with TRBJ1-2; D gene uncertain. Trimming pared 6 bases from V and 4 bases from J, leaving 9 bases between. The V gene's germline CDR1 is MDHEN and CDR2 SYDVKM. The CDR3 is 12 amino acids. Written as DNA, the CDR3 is TGTGCCAGCAGAGGGAGTGTCTATGGCTACACCTTC. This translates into CASRGSVYGYTF.

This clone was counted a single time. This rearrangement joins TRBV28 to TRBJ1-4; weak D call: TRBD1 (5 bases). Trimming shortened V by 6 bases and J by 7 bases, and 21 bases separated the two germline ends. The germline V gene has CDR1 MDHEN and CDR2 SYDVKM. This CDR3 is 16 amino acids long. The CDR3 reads CASSPFVGETSEKLFF. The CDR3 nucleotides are TGTGCCAGCAGCCCCTTTGTGGGGGAAACAAGTGAAAAACTGTTTTTT.

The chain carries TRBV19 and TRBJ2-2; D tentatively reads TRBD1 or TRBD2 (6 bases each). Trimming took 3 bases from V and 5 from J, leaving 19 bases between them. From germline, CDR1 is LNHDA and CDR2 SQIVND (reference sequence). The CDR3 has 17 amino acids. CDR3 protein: CASSIGGTHPVTGELFF. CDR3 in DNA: TGTGCCAGTAGTATCGGAGGGACACACCCTGTGACCGGGGAGCTGTTTTTT.